This TCR beta chain is drawn from a study of control samples from healthy donors and cancer patients. The CDR3 spans 13 residues. In germline, CDR1 is MNHEY, CDR2 SVGAGI. V lost 6 bases and J 5 bases, leaving 14 bases between the germline ends. Measured with immunoSEQ multiplex PCR; TCRdb has only the in-frame clones, and not every one. The table lists some 120,000 clones, 75% to 95% of them singletons. The specimen sequenced was blood. The TCR was taken from a man aged 18 to 35 in good health. The rearrangement links TRBV6-5 to TRBJ2-7; D is perhaps TRBD1 (6 bases). Here the CDR3 reads CASSLTGLDEQYF. The CDR3 region has the DNA TGTGCCAGCAGCCTAACAGGGTTGGACGAGCAGTACTTC.